This record concerns one T cell receptor beta chain sequence. The sample is drawn from a study of blood T cell repertoires in COVID-19. Overall study context: PBMCs, B-cell-depleted T cells, or T cells were the source of the cDNA or gDNA that made up the material.

The V gene end was trimmed by 5 bases and the J gene end by 3 bases; junction bases not matched to a gene: 3. CDR3 length: 13 residues. The V gene's germline CDR1 is ENHRY and CDR2 SYGVKD. Clones were read by immunoSEQ multiplex PCR, and TCRdb kept only the in-frame ones, dropping some. This sample has 15,000 to 20,000 clones, with roughly 89% found just once. The chain combines TRBV10-3 with TRBJ1-1, with 7 bases identical to TRBD1. The sequencing sample was made of peripheral blood. The origin of this receptor is a man aged 55 to 70 with active COVID-19. The CDR3 region is CAISRDRDTEAFF. The CDR3 DNA follows: TGTGCCATCAGTAGGGACAGAGACACTGAAGCTTTCTTT.